The entry that follows covers one TCR beta chain sequence. Which antigen it targets is not known. Per-base quality was not reported, and no clone a single base away is much larger than it. The data originate from a study of blood T cell repertoires in COVID-19 (TCRdb year 2020). General notes on the study: The collaborator samples originated in the United States, Italy and Spain and spanned the acute and convalescent phases of COVID-19. The prospective study material was composed of cDNA or gDNA derived from T cells, B-cell-depleted T cells, or PBMCs. Deeply sampled blood TCRbeta repertoires from subjects exposed to, actively infected with, or recovered from COVID-19 were included in the dataset. The repertoires were released in a freely available public database intended as a resource for research on the immune response to SARS-CoV-2. Samples were obtained from the ongoing ImmuneRACE study (first 160 participants) and from roughly 1,300 subjects provided by 6 global collaborators. Nearly every sample came with metadata listing a de-identified subject ID, COVID-19 status, age in years and sex. Where HLA class I and class II types were available, the types were taken from metadata supplied by the sample provider, not from assay-based typing. Points the paper makes about the study in general: How much clinical and demographic metadata was included differed by source and by participant, and the metadata was provided uncurated.

Samples from volunteer blood donors who had recovered from COVID-19 were contributed by a second Seattle source. Each collaborating institution followed its own protocols to collect whole blood in K2EDTA tubes. For TCRbeta analysis, collaborators shipped samples as frozen whole blood, isolated PBMCs, or DNA extracted from either of those sample types. The immunoSEQ Assay, a bias-controlled multiplex PCR, was used to amplify TCRbeta CDR3 regions from genomic DNA. Regarding the original processing steps: The number of nucleated cells in each sample was estimated by amplification of reference gene primers within the assay. To quantify the absolute abundance of each unique TCRbeta CDR3 rearrangement, sequence reads were collapsed and filtered. For each sample, productive Simpson clonality was calculated as the square root of Simpson's diversity index over productive rearrangements. The table was pulled from immuneACCESS by TCRdb, which kept in-frame rearrangements only. Such tables lose some clones; where checked, under half of the loss comes from unresolved V genes, and the rest has no known cause. V and J calls plus clone size are reproduced from that table; the DNA served to infer D and trimming. This sample lists a few hundred thousand clones; about 89% were detected once. In total, the top ten clones hold less than 1% of the sample.

CDR1 and CDR2 were assigned from the germline V gene (reference sequence) as LNHDA and SQIVND. The CDR3 sequence holds 15 residues, the cysteine and phenylalanine included. Here the CDR3 DNA is all that survives: 45 bases in frame from base 1. V was cut back by 4 bases and J by 1 base, leaving a gap of 13 bases between them. The sequence derives from a middle-aged woman who had recovered from COVID-19. This chain joins TRBV19 to TRBJ1-1, with the D gene too uncertain to name. The sample comprised peripheral blood. CDR3 reads: CASSTLSRPNTEAFF. The DNA sequence reads TGTGCCAGTAGTACCCTCTCGAGGCCGAACACTGAAGCTTTCTTT.